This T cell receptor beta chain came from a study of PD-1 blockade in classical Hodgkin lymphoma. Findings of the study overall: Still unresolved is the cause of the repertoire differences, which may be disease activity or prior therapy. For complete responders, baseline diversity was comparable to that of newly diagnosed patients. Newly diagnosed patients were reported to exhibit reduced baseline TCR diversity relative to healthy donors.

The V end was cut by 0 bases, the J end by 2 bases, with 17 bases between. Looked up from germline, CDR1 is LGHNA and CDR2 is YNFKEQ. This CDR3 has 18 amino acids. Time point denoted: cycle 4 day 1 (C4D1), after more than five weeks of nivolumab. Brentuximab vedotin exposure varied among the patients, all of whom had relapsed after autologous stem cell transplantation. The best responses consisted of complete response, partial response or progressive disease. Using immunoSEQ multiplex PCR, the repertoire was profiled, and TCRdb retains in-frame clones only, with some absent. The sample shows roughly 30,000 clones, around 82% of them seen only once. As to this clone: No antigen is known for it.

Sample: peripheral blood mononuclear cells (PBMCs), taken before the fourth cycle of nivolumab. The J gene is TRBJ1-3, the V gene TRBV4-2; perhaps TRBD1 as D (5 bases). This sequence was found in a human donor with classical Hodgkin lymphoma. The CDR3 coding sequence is TGTGCCAGCAGCCAAGACGGGGGAGCCCCAGTGGCTGGAAACACCATATATTTT. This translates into CASSQDGGAPVAGNTIYF.